The T cell receptor beta chain described here comes from a study of somatic mutations in cytotoxic T cells in rheumatoid arthritis. TCRdb's copy holds only in-frame clones and misses some; the assay was immunoSEQ multiplex PCR. This sample yields about 20,000 clones, of which 85% are seen a single time; around 7% belongs to the top ten. Germline V lookup: CDR1 SGHDT, CDR2 YYEEEE. The CDR3 is 15 amino acids. The genes are TRBV5-6 and TRBJ2-5, with TRBD1 matching over 9 bases. With the DNA end fitting TRBJ2-7 better, the J assignment may be wrong. Sequenced sample: CD8+ T cells sorted from blood. This receptor was identified in a woman in her forties with rheumatoid arthritis. The CDR3 loop reads CASTLPGQGFYEQYF. The CDR3, as DNA: TGTGCCAGCACACTACCGGGACAGGGTTTCTACGAGCAGTACTTC.